The 6 T cell receptor beta chains below were found in one sample sequenced in a study of cytomegalovirus exposure and HLA in healthy donors. Vbeta (60) and Jbeta (13) primers were used in the PCR. TCRdb's table, derived via immunoSEQ multiplex PCR, lists solely in-frame clones and lacks some. This sample has some 100,000 clones; around 76% occur once, and the top ten carry 3% to 4%. The sequencing sample was made of PBMCs. Receptor source: a woman aged 45-59 years in good health and CMV-seropositive.

The V and J genes are TRBV27 and TRBJ1-5; 10 positions match TRBD1. In germline, CDR1 is MNHEY, CDR2 SMNVEV (reference sequence). CDR3 length equals 19 residues. V lost 7 bases to trimming and J lost 2 bases; unmatched junction nucleotides: 17. The CDR3 spells CASISFDRGLVIGNQPQHF. CDR3 sequence (DNA): TGTGCCAGCATTTCTTTTGACAGGGGGCTAGTCATAGGCAATCAGCCCCAGCATTTT.

In this sample, this clone turned up once. This chain joins TRBV5-1 and TRBJ2-5; D gene unclear. The CDR3 totals 12 residues. Trimming cost V 5 bases and J 7 bases, with 12 bases left between them. Germline CDR1 and CDR2: SGHRS and YFSETQ. The CDR3 sequence: CASRSERGTQYF. CDR3 sequence (DNA): TGCGCCAGCAGATCAGAGCGAGGGACCCAGTACTTC.

This rearrangement joins TRBV5-5 to TRBJ2-7; 10 bases are shared with TRBD1. Trimming removed 4 bases from V and 2 bases from J; junction bases left unmatched: 3. This CDR3 region has 14 residues. Germline CDR1 reads SGHKS; CDR2 reads YYEKEE (reference sequence). In DNA form, the CDR3 reads TGTGCCAGCAGCGGACAGGGGGTCGCCTACGAGCAGTACTTC. Translation gives CASSGQGVAYEQYF. Based on the CDR3 plus reference TRBV5-5 and TRBJ2-7, the full variable domain is DAGVTQSPTHLIKTRGQQVTLRCSPISGHKSVSWYQQVLGQGPQFIFQYYEKEERGRGNFPDRFSARQFPNYSSELNVNALLLGDSALYLCASSGQGVAYEQYFGPGTRLTVT.

The rearrangement joins TRBV10-2 to TRBJ2-1, with D uncertain. This CDR3 contains 15 residues. V gave up 4 bases and J gave up 0 bases, with 10 bases separating them. The germline CDR1 and CDR2 sequences are WSHSY and SAAADI. The CDR3 reads CASSADWSSYNEQFF. CDR3 coding DNA: TGCGCCAGCAGTGCCGACTGGAGCTCCTACAATGAGCAGTTCTTC.

This chain joins TRBV14 and TRBJ2-7; D is undetermined. V was cut by 1 base and J by 4 bases, with 8 bases left in between. Germline CDR1 SGHDN, CDR2 FVKESK. CDR3 size: 13 residues. CDR3 sequence reads: CASSQVSRYEQYF. The CDR3 bases are TGTGCCAGCAGCCAAGTAAGCCGGTACGAGCAGTACTTC.

V usage is TRBV12-5 and J usage is TRBJ1-1, with a possible D match to TRBD1 (6 bases). The CDR3 length is 13 residues. Germline assignment: CDR1 LGHNT and CDR2 FRNRAP. V gave up 9 bases and J gave up 3 bases, with 14 bases separating them. DNA for the CDR3: TGTGCTAGCCAAAGGGGGGGTGACACTGAAGCTTTCTTT. This gives the protein CASQRGGDTEAFF.